Sequencing of this T cell receptor beta chain was carried out in a study of breast tumors, draining lymph nodes, adjacent tissues. From the multiplex PCR reads, TCRdb called clonotypes with MiXCR, one entry per CDR3 protein. The sample holds roughly 120,000 distinct CDR3 sequences; just under 20% are singletons and the top ten take roughly 3.6%. The study's findings and limits: Most tumor T cells seemingly derive from lymph node, then expand in tumor. That most tumor T cells come from lymph nodes remained unproven. Luminal-like breast cancer showed significantly greater tumor-nontumor repertoire similarity than basal-like breast cancer did. Compared with lymph nodes, tumors were less diverse; compared with nontumor tissue, more.

Germline CDR1 SNHLY, CDR2 FYNNEI. With 2 bases clipped from V and 0 bases from J, the junction kept 0 bases outside the gene matches. The CDR3 is 15 residues long. Breast cancer patients provided tissue from their axillary draining lymph nodes. This clonotype was recorded many times. What it binds is not known. The TCR was taken from a female donor with breast cancer. Some clones in this sample may be carry-over from other donors' samples. J is TRBJ2-1 and V is TRBV2; TRBD2 agrees at 8 bases. Source material: axillary lymph node tissue. CDR3 sequence (DNA): TGTGCCAGCAGTGAACTAGCGGGCTCCTACAATGAGCAGTTCTTC. Protein sequence: CASSELAGSYNEQFF.